This T cell receptor (beta chain) is from a study of shared clonotypes between healthy human individuals. The study's findings and limits: Memory subsets had estimated richness that was generally smaller than that of naive subsets. Clonotype sharing among donors likely depends on sequencing depth. Rarefaction indicated that sorted-subset sequencing remained incomplete although depth was large.

Here immunoSEQ multiplex PCR was the method, and the copy in TCRdb shows in-frame clones only, minus some. The sample holds about 1.9 million clones, 93% seen once. Comment on this clone: Its target is unknown.

Naive-designated CD8 cells lacked CD45RO, were positively enriched for CCR7, and omitted terminally differentiated effector memory CD45RA+ cells. The sample consisted of naive CD8+ T cells from PBMCs. This TCR came from a man between 18 and 35 years old in good health. Some clones in this sample may be carry-over from other donors' samples.

Here the CDR3 DNA reads TGTGCCAGCAGCCCCCGGGGGGGAACTAATGAAAAACTGTTTTTT. Its translation is CASSPRGGTNEKLFF. The rearrangement joins TRBV9 to TRBJ1-4; perhaps TRBD1 as D (5 bases). Trimming took off 4 bases at V and 1 base at J, with 11 bases between the two ends. This CDR3 region has 15 residues. Germline values: CDR1 SGDLS, CDR2 YYNGEE.